This T cell receptor (beta chain) came from a study of cytomegalovirus exposure and HLA in healthy donors. PCR was performed using 60 Vbeta and 13 Jbeta primers. Repertoires were generated with immunoSEQ multiplex PCR, while TCRdb's copy carries only in-frame clones and drops some. The repertoire consists of more than 95,000 clones, with roughly three quarters occurring once and the leading ten covering roughly 15%. As regards this clone: Its antigen is unidentified.

Whole-study results and caveats: When a later analysis compared HLA-associated TCR beta chains with equally common others, the HLA-associated chains turned out to be more clonally expanded and to have lower generation probabilities. Reportedly, diagnosis of cytomegalovirus status by the classifier showed high specificity and sensitivity.

This sequence originates from a middle-aged man in good health and CMV-seropositive. Sequencing was done on a sample of PBMCs.

This CDR3 is CASSHDWTATYEQYF. Written as DNA, the CDR3 is TGTGCCAGCAGCCACGACTGGACAGCCACCTACGAGCAGTACTTC. V and J are TRBV11-3 and TRBJ2-7; D is possibly TRBD1 (6 bases). V gave up 5 bases and J gave up 2 bases, with 16 bases separating them. CDR1 SGHNT and CDR2 YENEEA come from the germline V gene. The CDR3 contains 15 residues.